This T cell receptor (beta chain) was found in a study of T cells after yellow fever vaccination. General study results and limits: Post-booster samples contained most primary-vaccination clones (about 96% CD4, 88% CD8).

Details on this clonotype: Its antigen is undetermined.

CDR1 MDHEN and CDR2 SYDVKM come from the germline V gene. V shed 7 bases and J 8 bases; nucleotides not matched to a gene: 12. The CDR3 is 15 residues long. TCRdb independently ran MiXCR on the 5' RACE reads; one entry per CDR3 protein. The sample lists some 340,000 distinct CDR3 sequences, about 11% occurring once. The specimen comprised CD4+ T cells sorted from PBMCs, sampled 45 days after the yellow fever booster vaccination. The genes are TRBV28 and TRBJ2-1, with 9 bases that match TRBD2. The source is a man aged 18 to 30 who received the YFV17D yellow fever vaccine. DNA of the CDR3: TGTGCCAGCACCACTATCGGCGGGGGGGCCCATGAGCAGTTCTTC. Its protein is CASTTIGGGAHEQFF. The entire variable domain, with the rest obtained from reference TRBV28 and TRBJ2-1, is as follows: DVKVTQSSRYLVKRTGEKVFLECVQDMDHENMFWYRQDPGLGLRLIYFSYDVKMKEKGDIPEGYSVSREKKERFSLILESASTNQTSMYLCASTTIGGGAHEQFFGPGTRLTVL.